This T cell receptor beta chain was found in a study of cytotoxic CD8 clonotypes in ibrutinib-treated CLL. This CDR3 has 14 residues. Trimming cost V 5 bases and J 1 base; bases outside gene matches: 5. Germline assignment: CDR1 SGHNT and CDR2 YYREEE (reference sequence). The table came from immunoSEQ multiplex PCR; TCRdb's copy has only in-frame clones and leaves some out. The sample records under 40,000 clones, 49% being singletons. Study-level findings and limits: A rise in clonality was seen at ibrutinib response, and a fall back toward baseline was seen at progression.

Concerning this clone itself: Its target is unknown.

The specimen was PBMCs, collected before ibrutinib treatment. The chain is built from TRBV5-4 and TRBJ2-5; TRBD1 matches at 7 bases. The source is a human donor with chronic lymphocytic leukemia. CDR3 in DNA: TGTGCCAGCAGTACCGGGACAGCCCAAGAGACCCAGTACTTC. This gives the protein CASSTGTAQETQYF.